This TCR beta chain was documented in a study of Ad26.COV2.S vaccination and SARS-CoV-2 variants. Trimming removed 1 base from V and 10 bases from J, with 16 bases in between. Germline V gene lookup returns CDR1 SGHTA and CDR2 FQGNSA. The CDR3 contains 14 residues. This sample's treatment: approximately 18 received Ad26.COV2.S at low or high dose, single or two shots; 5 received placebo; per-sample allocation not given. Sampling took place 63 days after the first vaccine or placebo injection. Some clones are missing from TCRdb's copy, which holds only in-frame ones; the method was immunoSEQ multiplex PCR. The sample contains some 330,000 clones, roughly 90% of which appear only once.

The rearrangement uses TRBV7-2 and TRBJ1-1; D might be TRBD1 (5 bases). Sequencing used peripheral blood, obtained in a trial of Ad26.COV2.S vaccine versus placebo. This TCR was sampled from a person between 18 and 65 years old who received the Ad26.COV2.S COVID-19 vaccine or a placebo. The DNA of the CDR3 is TGTGCCAGCAGCTTAGAAGGGTGGGGGATACGAGCTTTCTTT. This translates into CASSLEGWGIRAFF. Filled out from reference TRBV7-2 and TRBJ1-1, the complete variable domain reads GAGVSQSPSNKVTEKGKDVELRCDPISGHTALYWYRQSLGQGLEFLIYFQGNSAPDKSGLPSDRFSAERTGGSVSTLTIQRTQQEDSAVYLCASSLEGWGIRAFFGQGTRLTVV.